This entry is about one TCR beta chain. This clonotype was observed many times. Its cognate antigen has yet to be identified. Per-nucleotide qualities are absent, and no much larger clonotype sits a single base away. The data are from a study of response to subunit inactivated influenza vaccine listed by TCRdb under 2018. The study in broad terms: To follow how T cells responded to a trivalent subunit inactivated influenza vaccine, the researchers relied on deep quantitative profiling of the T cell receptor repertoire. On the study overall, not on this receptor specifically: It was suggested by the authors that each seasonal influenza vaccination may recruit only a limited number of new T cells.

V is shortened by 7 bases, J by 0 bases, and the region joining them spans 14 bases. The CDR3 sequence holds 15 residues, the cysteine and phenylalanine included. This entry keeps only the CDR3 DNA: 45 bases, framed from base 1. Per the germline V gene, MNHNS is the CDR1 and SASEGT is the CDR2. Library preparation was by RT-PCR. These reads were obtained on an Illumina HiSeq 2500. The raw public reads went through TCRdb reprocessing: fastp at Q25, MiXCR clone calling, in-frame beta chains kept. Identical CDR3 protein sequences are pooled into one entry, listed with their most common genes and DNA. The table for this sample lists about 540,000 distinct CDR3 sequences; around a quarter of them were counted only once. The ten largest clones take up 2.5% to 3% of the sample. Separately, the same data were catalogued under a study of T cells expressing NK-cell markers. The second study reports: TCR beta cDNA libraries were made by 5'RACE template switching that added a universal primer site and unique molecular identifiers. In sorted CD3+CD56+NKG2C+, CD3+CD56+NKG2C- and CD3+CD56-NKG2C+ T-cell subsets from about 8 donors, TCR beta-chain repertoires were profiled. Of the eight sequenced donors, seven were found to be HCMV-seropositive and one was found to be HCMV-seronegative. In several experiments an anti-gammadeltaTCR antibody was added to restrict sorting to alphabetaTCR-expressing T cells. In about six donors, the dominant CD3+CD56+NKG2C+ clonotypes were found to rank among the top 10 CD8+ clonotypes and to make up roughly 1.0-7.5% of CD8+ T cells. Those dominant clonotypes were again the most abundant among CD3+CD56-NKG2C+ cells in a handful of donors, at about 25-65%. Whether the expanded NKG2C-expressing T cell clones were specific for HCMV antigens was left unclear. All eight donors whose samples were sequenced were randomly selected healthy volunteers, three of them men and five women. HCMV serostatus was determined by detecting HCMV-specific IgG in serum with a commercial ELISA kit. Ficoll density gradient centrifugation was used to isolate peripheral blood mononuclear cells from blood. CD4+ and CD8+ T cells were isolated from PBMC by magnetic immunoseparation with Miltenyi isolation kits. cDNA synthesis was primed from the TCR beta constant segment, followed by two successive PCR amplification steps. Illumina HiSeq 2000/2500, MiSeq or NextSeq was used to sequence libraries as 2 x 150 bp reads. Reads were demultiplexed and grouped by UMI with MIGEC, and clonotypes were assembled and quantified with MiTCR. Only TCR cDNA sequences supported by at least two reads were kept to exclude erroneous sequences. The tcR package was used for downstream repertoire analysis, and clonotypes were matched between fractions using CDR3 nucleotide sequence together with V segment. VDJmatch was used to annotate antigen specificity against VDJdb, with one amino acid substitution allowed in CDR3.

This chain is built from TRBV6-1 and TRBJ2-3, and TRBD2 may be the D gene, going by 5 matching bases. The receptor's source is a man between 50 and 59 years old who received an inactivated influenza vaccine. Donor details come from another sample of the same person, matched by shared clones. Source: CD4+ T cells sorted from PBMCs, taken 11 to 12 days after vaccination. The DNA sequence is given as TGTGCCAGCACCGAGGGCGCAGCTAGCACAGATACGCAGTATTTT. It is translated as CASTEGAASTDTQYF.